The sequence of this T cell receptor (beta chain) was determined in a study of OX40 agonist ivuxolimab in advanced cancers. The germline CDR1 and CDR2 sequences are SGHAT and FQNNGV. V lost 5 bases and J lost 4; bases outside the gene matches: 9. CDR3 length: 16 residues. Measured with immunoSEQ multiplex PCR; TCRdb has only the in-frame clones, and not every one. The sample carries some 87,000 clones, 90% recorded once. Points on this clone: Its antigen is currently unknown.

The study's findings and limits: CD8+ T cells averaged more expanded clones than CD4+. Among the lowest peripheral clonal expansion occurred in 0.1-3.0 mg/kg partial responders.

This chain uses TRBV11-2 with TRBJ2-1; 9 bases map to TRBD2. The sequence was collected from an adult with an advanced solid tumor such as melanoma, head and neck, liver or kidney cancer. The sample in question was CD4+ or CD8+ T cells sorted from blood, obtained in a trial of the OX40 agonist ivuxolimab. The DNA for the CDR3 is TGTGCCAGCAGCCGGAGGGCTAGCGGGACGTACAATGAGCAGTTCTTC. As protein: CASSRRASGTYNEQFF.